This TCR beta chain was sequenced in a study of CD8+ T cells in alopecia areata. Overall study findings and caveats: Lesional scalp, especially alopecia totalis/universalis, showed higher clonality than normal scalp.

cDNA serving as the sequencing template came from extracted, reverse transcribed RNA. Libraries were prepared by immunoSEQ multiplex PCR; TCRdb keeps only in-frame clonotypes and omits some of them. Of about 97,000 clones in the sample, roughly two fifths are singletons; the top ten hold 1.3%. With 5 bases clipped from V and 6 bases from J, the junction kept 6 bases outside the gene matches. The CDR3 extends over 13 amino acids. Germline-derived CDR1 and CDR2 are SQVTM and ANQGSEA. Comment on this clone: The antigen remains undetermined.

Researchers took lesional scalp punch biopsies and peripheral blood from people who were alopecia areata patients. Both CD4+ and CD8+ T cells were separated by sorting PBMCs. Material for sequencing was CD4+ T cells sorted from blood. The V gene is TRBV29-1, the J gene TRBJ1-5, with 8 bases fitting TRBD1. The sequence was obtained from a human donor with alopecia areata. The CDR3 here is CSVTDRGAQPQHF. CDR3 nucleotides: TGCAGCGTTACTGACAGGGGTGCTCAGCCCCAGCATTTT.